This T cell receptor beta chain was identified during a study of shared clonotypes between healthy human individuals. Points on this clone: The antigen remains undetermined.

From CD4+ cells came CD45RA+ naive and CD45RA-negative memory subsets. Study conclusions and caveats: Larger estimated richness was generally recorded for naive subsets relative to memory subsets.

Clones were read by immunoSEQ multiplex PCR, and TCRdb kept only the in-frame ones, dropping some. The sample yields some 2,000,000 clones, more than 90% seen once. Trimming removed 6 bases from V and 1 base from J; junction bases left unmatched: 15. Looked up from germline, CDR1 is LNHDA and CDR2 is SQIVND (reference sequence). This CDR3 is built from 18 residues. This chain uses TRBV19 with TRBJ2-3; 8 bases agree with TRBD1. The receptor's source is a man younger than 35 in good health. Sequencing used naive CD4+ T cells sorted from blood. Noted subset: CD45RA+ positively selected. The CDR3 nucleotides read TGTGCCAGTAGCCCAGGGACAGGAAACGGGGGACGCACAGATACGCAGTATTTT. Amino acid sequence: CASSPGTGNGGRTDTQYF.